The 13 T cell receptor beta chains reported below all come from one sample, sequenced in a study of blood T cell repertoires in COVID-19. Repertoires were generated with immunoSEQ multiplex PCR, while TCRdb's copy carries only in-frame clones and drops some. The sample contains roughly 97,000 clones, less than 85% of which appear only once. The sequenced sample was peripheral blood. The receptors were gathered from a man between 65 and 85 years old with acute or convalescent COVID-19.

The V call is TRBV5-4, the J call TRBJ2-5; D is perhaps TRBD1 (6 bases). This CDR3 is 16 amino acids long. In germline, CDR1 is SGHNT, CDR2 YYREEE (reference sequence). V was pared by 0 bases and J by 1 base, with 13 bases between. CDR3 residues: CASSLVLRDTQETQYF. Written as DNA, the CDR3 is TGTGCCAGCAGCTTGGTCCTTCGGGACACCCAAGAGACCCAGTACTTC.

The chain joins TRBV9 to TRBJ2-6; maybe TRBD2 (5 bases). The CDR3 covers 19 residues. V was clipped by 4 bases and J by 1 base, with 21 bases between them. Germline values: CDR1 SGDLS, CDR2 YYNGEE. The DNA for the CDR3 is TGTGCCAGCAGCCCCACCGGAGGCAGGTTATCGTCTGGGGCCAACGTCCTGACTTTC. This codes for CASSPTGGRLSSGANVLTF.

The chain uses TRBV30 and TRBJ2-7, with 8 bases matching TRBD1. Germline V gene data show CDR1 as GTSNPN and CDR2 as SVGIG (reference sequence). V lost 1 base, J lost 5 bases, and 10 bases stayed unmatched. The CDR3 extends over 15 amino acids. Here the CDR3 reads CAWSDMDRALNEQYV. The CDR3 DNA sequence: TGTGCCTGGAGTGACATGGACAGGGCGCTCAACGAGCAGTACGTC.

This chain joins TRBV24-1 and TRBJ1-4; TRBD1 aligns across 7 bases. The germline CDR1 and CDR2 sequences are KGHDR and SFDVKD. With 2 bases clipped from V and 3 bases from J, the junction kept 2 bases outside the gene matches. The CDR3 totals 15 residues. The CDR3 nucleotides are TGTGCCACCAGTGATTCGGGACAGCCTAATGAAAAACTGTTTTTT. Translating gives CATSDSGQPNEKLFF.

The V call is TRBV28, the J call TRBJ1-6; 9 positions match TRBD1. The CDR3 has 15 amino acids. With 6 bases clipped from V and 6 bases from J, the junction kept 6 bases outside the gene matches. Germline V gives CDR1 MDHEN, CDR2 SYDVKM. CDR3 DNA: TGTGCCAGCAGCCTCGGACAGGGGAGTAATTCACCCCTCCACTTT. Protein: CASSLGQGSNSPLHF.

The CDR3 coding sequence is TGCGCCAGCAGCCCCGGGACACCGGCAACTAATGAAAAACTGTTTTTT. This encodes CASSPGTPATNEKLFF. V usage is TRBV5-1 and J usage is TRBJ1-4; perhaps TRBD1 as D (6 bases). This CDR3 spans 16 amino acids. Germline CDR1 is SGHRS and CDR2 is YFSETQ. Deletions cut 4 bases from V and 0 bases from J, with 13 bases between.

The V call is TRBV30, the J call TRBJ1-1; D might be TRBD1 (6 bases). Trimming cost V 8 bases and J 2 bases, with 15 bases left between them. Germline CDR1 and CDR2: GTSNPN and SVGIG (reference sequence). This CDR3 region has 13 residues. The CDR3 bases are TGTGCCCTTCAACAGGGTACTAACACTGAAGCTTTCTTT. This codes for CALQQGTNTEAFF.

This clone was detected once. This chain uses TRBV5-1 with TRBJ2-5, with 10 bases identical to TRBD1. J gave up 5 bases and V 4 bases, and 5 bases lay outside the gene matches. CDR1 is SGHRS, CDR2 YFSETQ, per germline. The CDR3 is 14 amino acids. DNA for the CDR3: TGCGCCAGCAGCCAGACAGGGGGCCGGGAGACCCAGTACTTC. Protein product: CASSQTGGRETQYF.

V and J are TRBV5-6 and TRBJ1-1, with D perhaps matching TRBD1 (5 bases). The CDR3 loop spans 17 amino acids. Germline lookup yields CDR1 SGHDT and CDR2 YYEEEE. Trimming took 0 bases from V and 1 from J, leaving 16 bases between them. CDR3 DNA: TGTGCCAGCAGCTTGGTAGGGGCACCCGTGCCGAACACTGAAGCTTTCTTT. Amino acids: CASSLVGAPVPNTEAFF.

The gene calls are TRBV28 and TRBJ1-2; possible D gene TRBD1, 5 bases. CDR1 MDHEN and CDR2 SYDVKM come from the germline V gene. The CDR3 is made up of 14 amino acids. The V end lost 3 bases, the J end lost 12 bases, and 20 bases lay between the germline ends. The CDR3 DNA sequence: TGTGCCAGCAGTTTGCTCGCCGACAGCCCCAGGGACACCTTC. It codes for CASSLLADSPRDTF.

The chain combines TRBV9 with TRBJ1-4; 10 bases fit TRBD1. CDR3 length: 18 amino acids. Unmatched junction bases numbered 6, after V lost 1 base and J lost 0 bases. The germline V gene encodes CDR1 SGDLS and CDR2 YYNGEE. The CDR3 is CASSVSGTGDATNEKLFF. The CDR3 DNA is TGTGCCAGCAGCGTATCCGGGACAGGGGATGCAACTAATGAAAAACTGTTTTTT. Using reference TRBV9 and TRBJ1-4 for the parts outside the CDR3, the full variable domain is DSGVTQTPKHLITATGQRVTLRCSPRSGDLSVYWYQQSLDQGLQFLIQYYNGEERAKGNILERFSAQQFPDLHSELNLSSLELGDSALYFCASSVSGTGDATNEKLFFGSGTQLSVL.

This clone was found a few times. This rearrangement joins TRBV5-4 to TRBJ2-5; 10 nucleotides align to TRBD2. In germline, CDR1 is SGHNT, CDR2 YYREEE (reference sequence). Trimming at V came to 2 bases and at J to 6 bases, leaving 10 bases not matched to a gene. The CDR3 covers 16 residues. The CDR3 here is CASSLSGAGGLKTQYF. In DNA form, the CDR3 reads TGTGCCAGCAGCTTATCAGGAGCGGGAGGGCTGAAGACCCAGTACTTC.

The genes are TRBV7-6 and TRBJ1-1; possible D gene TRBD1, 5 bases. The CDR3 consists of 13 residues. CDR1 is SGHVS and CDR2 is FNYEAQ in the germline V gene. V was clipped by 2 bases and J by 1 base, with 5 bases between them. CDR3 residues: CASSLQGNTEAFF. CDR3 sequence (DNA): TGTGCCAGCAGCTTACAGGGGAACACTGAAGCTTTCTTT.